This T cell receptor (beta chain) appears in the sequencing data of a study of T cells after yellow fever vaccination. Study-level findings and limits: Detected again after the booster were most primary-vaccination clones, at 96% CD4 and 88% CD8.

TCRdb itself ran the 5' RACE reads through MiXCR, one entry per CDR3 protein. In the table there are 300,000 or so distinct CDR3 sequences, roughly 8.3% of which are singletons. This clonotype has more than one count but fewer than ten. Its antigen is not identified. The CDR3 is made up of 15 amino acids. Looked up from germline, CDR1 is DFQATT and CDR2 is SNEGSKA (reference sequence). V was shortened by 0 bases and J by 4 bases, with 14 bases between the two germline ends. The sequencing here drew on PBMCs, taken roughly seven weeks after the first yellow fever vaccination. The rearrangement joins TRBV20-1 to TRBJ2-3; D is perhaps TRBD1 (7 bases). This TCR derives from a man between 18 and 29 years old who received the YFV17D yellow fever vaccine. CDR3 loop: CSARDGPRGADTQYF. The CDR3 region has the DNA TGCAGTGCTAGAGATGGGCCCAGGGGGGCAGATACGCAGTATTTT.